These T cell receptor beta chains were read from a single sample in a study of vaccination effects on CD4 cells after COVID-19. The protocol was immunoSEQ multiplex PCR, while the TCRdb copy is restricted to in-frame clones and leaves out a portion. Here the sample spans 20,000 to 25,000 clones, about 65% being singletons. For these receptors, no antigen is known. The sample in question was CD4+ T cells from PBMCs cultured with HCoV-NL63 spike peptides, obtained before COVID-19 vaccination. These receptors were collected from a human donor who received a COVID-19 vaccine. The CDR3 runs from the conserved cysteine through the conserved F or W. A D gene is named only where the DNA matches it firmly. Expanded clones are given a class, and other clones once, few, many or no size at all.

TRBV5-1	TRBJ2-3	TRBD2	.	15	CASSSGLAGGNTQYF	TGCGCCAGCAGCTCGGGACTAGCGGGGGGAAATACGCAGTATTTT
TRBV20-1	TRBJ2-2	TRBD2	few	16	CSASPGTSGSTGELFF	TGCAGTGCTAGTCCCGGGACTAGCGGGAGTACCGGGGAGCTGTTTTTT
TRBV7-8	TRBJ2-7	.	few	14	CASSLARHPYEQYF	TGTGCCAGCAGCTTAGCCCGTCACCCCTACGAGCAGTACTTC
TRBV27	TRBJ2-1	TRBD2	few	16	CASSSKTSGVSGEQFF	TGTGCCAGCAGTTCCAAGACTAGCGGGGTGTCGGGCGAGCAGTTCTTC
TRBV29-1	TRBJ2-3	TRBD2	.	16	CSVLPPGLAGTDTQYF	TGCAGCGTCCTACCTCCGGGACTAGCGGGGACAGATACGCAGTATTTT
TRBV29-1	TRBJ2-1	TRBD2	few	14	CSVDRLAVDNEQFF	TGCAGCGTTGACCGTCTAGCGGTTGACAATGAGCAGTTCTTC
TRBV7-9	TRBJ2-5	.	few	12	CASSLDEQTQYF	TGTGCCAGCAGCTTAGATGAGCAGACCCAGTACTTC
TRBV20-1	TRBJ1-1	.	.	13	CSASKTGITEAFF	TGCAGTGCTAGTAAAACAGGGATCACTGAAGCTTTCTTT
TRBV10-3	TRBJ2-1	TRBD2	.	15	CAIMVLSGGAAEQFF	TGTGCCATCATGGTTCTTAGCGGGGGGGCGGCTGAGCAGTTCTTC
TRBV6-5	TRBJ1-2	TRBD1	once	15	CASSSQGQGAYGYTF	TGTGCCAGCAGTTCCCAGGGACAGGGGGCCTATGGCTACACCTTC
TRBV5-1	TRBJ1-1	.	few	10	CARENTEAFF	TGCGCCAGGGAGAACACTGAAGCTTTCTTT
TRBV3-1/TRBV3-2	TRBJ2-1	.	.	13	CASSHTGREKQFF	TGTGCCAGCAGCCATACGGGACGCGAGAAGCAGTTCTTC
TRBV5-1	TRBJ2-1	TRBD2	.	16	CASSLDPAGGHNEQFF	TGCGCCAGCAGCTTGGATCCAGCGGGGGGGCACAATGAGCAGTTCTTC
TRBV7-9	TRBJ2-7	TRBD2	few	16	CASSPGASGGSYEQYF	TGTGCCAGCAGCCCGGGGGCTAGCGGGGGTTCATACGAGCAGTACTTC
TRBV3-1/TRBV3-2	TRBJ1-1	TRBD1	.	14	CASSQDRGDTEAFF	TGTGCCAGCAGCCAGGACAGGGGGGATACTGAAGCTTTCTTT
TRBV7-2	TRBJ2-5	TRBD2	.	14	CASSSGGAGETQYF	TGTGCCAGCAGCTCCGGGGGGGCGGGAGAGACCCAGTACTTC
TRBV7-9	TRBJ2-3	TRBD2	.	15	CASSLRGGIADTQYF	TGTGCCAGCAGCTTACGCGGGGGGATCGCAGATACGCAGTATTTT
TRBV5-1	TRBJ2-7	TRBD1	.	14	CASSLGQGSYEQYF	TGCGCCAGCAGCTTGGGACAGGGTTCCTACGAGCAGTACTTC
TRBV6-4	TRBJ2-7	TRBD1	.	15	CASSDHGTGGDEQYF	TGTGCCAGCAGTGACCACGGGACAGGGGGCGACGAGCAGTACTTC
TRBV3-1/TRBV3-2	TRBJ1-5	.	.	13	CASSPDSNQPQHF	TGTGCCAGCAGCCCCGACAGCAATCAGCCCCAGCATTTT
TRBV19	TRBJ1-2	.	.	13	CASSAGTSYGYTF	TGTGCCAGTAGTGCCGGGACCTCGTATGGCTACACCTTC
TRBV6-5	TRBJ2-1	.	.	12	CASQPVYSEQFF	TGTGCCAGTCAGCCCGTTTATTCTGAGCAGTTCTTC
TRBV5-4	TRBJ1-1	.	.	13	CASSLVGRGEAFF	TGTGCCAGCAGCTTGGTCGGGAGGGGTGAAGCTTTCTTT
TRBV10-1	TRBJ2-7	TRBD2	.	14	CASSAGLAGGEQYF	TGCGCCAGCAGTGCGGGACTAGCAGGAGGGGAGCAGTACTTC
TRBV12-5	TRBJ2-7	TRBD1	few	15	CASGPTTGQTNEQYF	TGTGCTAGTGGGCCTACAACGGGACAGACGAACGAGCAGTACTTC
TRBV6-5	TRBJ1-1	TRBD1	.	14	CASRPQGLNTEAFF	TGTGCCAGCAGGCCACAGGGGCTGAACACTGAAGCTTTCTTT
TRBV2	TRBJ1-3	.	.	12	CASTGNGNTIYF	TGTGCCAGCACCGGGAATGGAAACACCATATATTTT
TRBV10-3	TRBJ1-2	TRBD1	.	13	CAIHARDRDGYTF	TGTGCCATCCATGCCCGGGACAGGGACGGCTACACCTTC
TRBV5-1	TRBJ2-7	.	.	14	CASSMIGDGYEQYF	TGCGCCAGCAGCATGATCGGGGATGGCTACGAGCAGTACTTC
TRBV3-1/TRBV3-2	TRBJ2-2	.	.	15	CASSHLRGGLGELFF	TGTGCCAGCAGCCACCTGAGGGGGGGCTTGGGGGAGCTGTTTTTT
TRBV6-2/TRBV6-3	TRBJ1-5	.	.	14	CASSASVRVQPQHF	TGTGCCAGCAGTGCCTCCGTTAGGGTTCAGCCCCAGCATTTT
TRBV6-5	TRBJ1-4	TRBD1	.	14	CASSNRGSTEKLFF	TGTGCCAGCAGTAACAGGGGATCGACTGAAAAACTGTTTTTT
TRBV29-1	TRBJ1-4	.	few	13	CSVWTASNEKLFF	TGCAGCGTTTGGACAGCCTCTAATGAAAAACTGTTTTTT
TRBV19	TRBJ1-3	.	once	14	CASSIINSGNTIYF	TGTGCCAGTAGTATAATCAACTCTGGAAACACCATATATTTT
TRBV9	TRBJ2-1	.	.	14	CASSDPYNLDEQFF	TGTGCCAGCAGCGACCCTTATAATTTAGATGAGCAGTTCTTC
TRBV6-5	TRBJ2-5	.	.	13	CASRTGALETQYF	TGTGCCAGCAGGACAGGAGCCTTAGAGACCCAGTACTTC
TRBV15	TRBJ2-3	.	.	15	CATSRDYYATDTQYF	TGTGCCACCAGCAGAGACTACTATGCCACAGATACGCAGTATTTT
TRBV5-1	TRBJ1-5	.	.	15	CASSLGQASNQPQHF	TGCGCCAGCAGCTTGGGGCAGGCCAGCAATCAGCCCCAGCATTTT
TRBV19	TRBJ1-5	.	.	14	CASSIDDNSPPQHF	TGTGCCAGTAGTATAGATGACAATAGCCCGCCCCAGCATTTT
TRBV10-1	TRBJ1-4	.	few	15	CASSMGTATNEKLFF	TGCGCCAGCAGTATGGGGACTGCAACTAATGAAAAACTGTTTTTT
TRBV7-2	TRBJ2-1	TRBD2	.	14	CASSSGLLYNEQFF	TGTGCCAGCAGCTCGGGACTATTATACAATGAGCAGTTCTTC
TRBV3-1/TRBV3-2	TRBJ1-2	.	.	14	CASSQGPRDRRYTF	TGTGCCAGCAGCCAAGGCCCCCGGGACCGTCGCTACACCTTC
TRBV6-4	TRBJ2-1	.	.	14	CASTERAENGEQFF	TGTGCCAGCACCGAAAGGGCCGAAAACGGTGAGCAGTTCTTC
TRBV7-8	TRBJ2-2	.	.	17	CASSLWGGTGNTGELFF	TGTGCCAGCAGCTTATGGGGGGGGACAGGCAACACCGGGGAGCTGTTTTTT
TRBV12-3/TRBV12-4	TRBJ1-1	.	.	13	CASSPFGDTEAFF	TGTGCCAGCAGCCCCTTTGGGGACACTGAAGCTTTCTTT